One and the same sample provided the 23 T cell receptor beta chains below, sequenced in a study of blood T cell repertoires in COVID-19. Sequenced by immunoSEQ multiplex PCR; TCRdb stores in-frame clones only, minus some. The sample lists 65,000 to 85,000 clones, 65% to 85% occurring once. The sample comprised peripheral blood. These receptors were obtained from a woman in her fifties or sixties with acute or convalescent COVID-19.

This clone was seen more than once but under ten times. The CDR3 region is CASSQDQSGNTIYF. DNA of the CDR3: TGTGCCAGCAGCCAAGATCAGTCTGGAAACACCATATATTTT. The rearrangement uses TRBV3-1 (or the pseudogene TRBV3-2) and TRBJ1-3, with D hard to call. CDR3 length: 14 residues. In germline, CDR1 is LGHDT, CDR2 YNNKEL (reference sequence). V was trimmed by 0 bases and J by 1 base, leaving 4 bases between them.

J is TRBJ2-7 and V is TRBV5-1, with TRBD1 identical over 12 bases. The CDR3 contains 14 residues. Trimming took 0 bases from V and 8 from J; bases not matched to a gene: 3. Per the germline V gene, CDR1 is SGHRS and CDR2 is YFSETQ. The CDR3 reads CASSLVGTGGKQYF. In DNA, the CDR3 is TGCGCCAGCAGCTTGGTAGGGACAGGGGGCAAGCAGTACTTC.

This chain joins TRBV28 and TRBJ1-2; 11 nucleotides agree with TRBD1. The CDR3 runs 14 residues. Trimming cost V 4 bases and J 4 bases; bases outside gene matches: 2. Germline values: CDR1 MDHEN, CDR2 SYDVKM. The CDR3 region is CASSSGTGGYGYTF. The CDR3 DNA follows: TGTGCCAGCAGTTCCGGGACAGGGGGCTATGGCTACACCTTC.

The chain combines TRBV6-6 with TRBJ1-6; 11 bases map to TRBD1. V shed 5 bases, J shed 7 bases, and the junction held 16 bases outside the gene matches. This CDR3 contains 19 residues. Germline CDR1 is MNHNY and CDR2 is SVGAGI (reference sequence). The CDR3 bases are TGTGCCAGCAGTCTCCTAACCCCCGGGACAGGGGGACGAAATTCACCCCTCCACTTT. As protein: CASSLLTPGTGGRNSPLHF.

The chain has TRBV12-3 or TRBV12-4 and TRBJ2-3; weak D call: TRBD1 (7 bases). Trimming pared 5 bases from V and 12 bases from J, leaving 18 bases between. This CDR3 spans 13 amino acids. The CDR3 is CASSGGTAKNQYF. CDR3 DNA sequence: TGTGCCAGCAGTGGGGGGACAGCTAAAAATCAGTATTTT.

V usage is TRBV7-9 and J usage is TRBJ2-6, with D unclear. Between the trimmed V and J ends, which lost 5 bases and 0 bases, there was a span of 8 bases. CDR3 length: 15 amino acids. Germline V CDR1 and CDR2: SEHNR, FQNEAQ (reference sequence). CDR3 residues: CASSIDYSGANVLTF. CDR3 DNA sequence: TGTGCCAGCAGCATAGATTACTCTGGGGCCAACGTCCTGACTTTC.

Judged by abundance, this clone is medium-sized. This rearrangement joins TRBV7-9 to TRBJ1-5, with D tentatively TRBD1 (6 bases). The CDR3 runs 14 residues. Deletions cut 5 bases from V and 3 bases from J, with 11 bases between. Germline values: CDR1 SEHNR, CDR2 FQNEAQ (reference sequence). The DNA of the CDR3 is TGTGCCAGCAGCCCACAGGGTAACAATCAGCCCCAGCATTTT. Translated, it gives CASSPQGNNQPQHF. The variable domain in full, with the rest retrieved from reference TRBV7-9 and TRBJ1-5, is DTGVSQNPRHKITKRGQNVTFRCDPISEHNRLYWYRQTLGQGPEFLTYFQNEAQLEKSRLLSDRFSAERPKGSFSTLEIQRTEQGDSAMYLCASSPQGNNQPQHFGDGTRLSIL.

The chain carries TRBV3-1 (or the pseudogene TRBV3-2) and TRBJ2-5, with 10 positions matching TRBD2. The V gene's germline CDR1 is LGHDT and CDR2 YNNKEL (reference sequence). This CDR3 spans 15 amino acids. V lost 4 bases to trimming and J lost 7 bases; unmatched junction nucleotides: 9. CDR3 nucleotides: TGTGCCAGCAGCCCGAGCGGGGGGGCCCTAGCGACCCAGTACTTC. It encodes CASSPSGGALATQYF.

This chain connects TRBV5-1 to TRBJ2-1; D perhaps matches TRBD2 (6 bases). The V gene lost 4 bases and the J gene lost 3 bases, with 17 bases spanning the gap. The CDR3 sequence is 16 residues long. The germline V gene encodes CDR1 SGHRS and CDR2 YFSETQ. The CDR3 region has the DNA TGCGCCAGCAGCCCCCCCAGGGCGGGGCTCTACAATGAGCAGTTCTTC. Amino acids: CASSPPRAGLYNEQFF.

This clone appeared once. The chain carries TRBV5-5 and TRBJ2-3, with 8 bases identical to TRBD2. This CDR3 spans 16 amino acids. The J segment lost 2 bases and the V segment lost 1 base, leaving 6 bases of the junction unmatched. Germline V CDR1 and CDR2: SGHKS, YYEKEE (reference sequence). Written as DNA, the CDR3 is TGTGCCAGCAGCTTGATCGGCGGGGGGATCACAGATACGCAGTATTTT. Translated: CASSLIGGGITDTQYF.

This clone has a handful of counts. CDR3 residues: CASSFRGPSPLHF. CDR3 sequence (DNA): TGTGCCAGCAGTTTCAGGGGGCCCTCACCCCTCCACTTT. This chain links TRBV12-3 or TRBV12-4 with TRBJ1-6; TRBD1 agrees at 8 bases. V was clipped by 3 bases and J by 10 bases; unmatched bases: 2. The CDR3 length is 13 residues.

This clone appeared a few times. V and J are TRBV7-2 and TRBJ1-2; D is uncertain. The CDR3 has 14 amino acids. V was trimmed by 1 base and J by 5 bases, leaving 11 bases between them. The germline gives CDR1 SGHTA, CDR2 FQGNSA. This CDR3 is CASSLELLWYGYTF. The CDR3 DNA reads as TGTGCCAGCAGCTTAGAACTATTATGGTATGGCTACACCTTC.

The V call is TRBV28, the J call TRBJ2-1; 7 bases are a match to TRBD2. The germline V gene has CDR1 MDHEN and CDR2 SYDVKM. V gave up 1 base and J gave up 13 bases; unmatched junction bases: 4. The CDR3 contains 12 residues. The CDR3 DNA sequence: TGTGCCAGCAGTTTATCGGGAGGAAAACAGTTCTTC. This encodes CASSLSGGKQFF.

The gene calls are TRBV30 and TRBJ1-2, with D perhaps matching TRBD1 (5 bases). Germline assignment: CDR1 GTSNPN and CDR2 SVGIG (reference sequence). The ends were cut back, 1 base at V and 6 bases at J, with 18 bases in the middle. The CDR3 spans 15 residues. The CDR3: CAWSARGSPFDGYTF. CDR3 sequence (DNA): TGTGCCTGGAGTGCAAGGGGCAGCCCTTTTGATGGCTACACCTTC.

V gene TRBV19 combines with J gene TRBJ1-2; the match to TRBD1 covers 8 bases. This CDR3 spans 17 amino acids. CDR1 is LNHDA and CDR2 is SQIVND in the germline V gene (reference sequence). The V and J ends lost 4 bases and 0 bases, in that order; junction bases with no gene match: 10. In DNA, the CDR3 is TGTGCCAGTAGTAGCGGGACAGGAGAGTTAGCTAACTATGGCTACACCTTC. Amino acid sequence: CASSSGTGELANYGYTF.

In DNA form, the CDR3 reads TGTGCCAGCAGCCAAGGGAGGGGGCCTGGAAACACCATATATTTT. Translating it yields CASSQGRGPGNTIYF. V and J are TRBV3-1 (or the pseudogene TRBV3-2) and TRBJ1-3, with TRBD1 matching 7 bases. The CDR3 runs 15 residues. V trimming: 1 base; J trimming: 2 bases; junction bases outside the gene matches: 2. CDR1 and CDR2 from the germline V gene are LGHDT and YNNKEL (reference sequence).

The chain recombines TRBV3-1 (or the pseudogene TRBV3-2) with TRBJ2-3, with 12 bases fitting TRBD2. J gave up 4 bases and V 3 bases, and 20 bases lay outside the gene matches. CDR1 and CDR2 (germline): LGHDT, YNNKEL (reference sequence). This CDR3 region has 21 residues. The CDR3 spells CASSHYIPASGGAPGSDTQYF. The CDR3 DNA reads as TGTGCCAGCAGCCACTACATCCCGGCTAGCGGGGGGGCTCCGGGTTCAGATACGCAGTATTTT.

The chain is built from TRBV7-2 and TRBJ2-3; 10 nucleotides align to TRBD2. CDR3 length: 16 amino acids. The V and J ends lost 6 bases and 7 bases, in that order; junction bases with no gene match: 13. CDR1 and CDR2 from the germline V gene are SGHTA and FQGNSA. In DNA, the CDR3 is TGTGCCAGCAGAACCAGCGGGGGGGTCCGAGGGAATACGCAGTATTTT. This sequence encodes CASRTSGGVRGNTQYF.

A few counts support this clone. In nucleotides, the CDR3 is TGCGCCAGCAGCCAAGATCAGGGGGTCGGCTATGGCTACACCTTC. It encodes CASSQDQGVGYGYTF. The chain links TRBV4-1 to TRBJ1-2, with 7 positions matching TRBD1. CDR1 and CDR2 (germline): MGHRA, YSYEKL. V was clipped by 0 bases and J by 4 bases; unmatched bases: 5. This CDR3 has 15 amino acids.

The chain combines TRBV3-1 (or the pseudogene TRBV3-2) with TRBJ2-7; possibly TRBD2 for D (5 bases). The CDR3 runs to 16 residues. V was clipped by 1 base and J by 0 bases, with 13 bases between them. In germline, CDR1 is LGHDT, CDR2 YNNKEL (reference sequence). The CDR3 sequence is CASSQVGGPSSYEQYF. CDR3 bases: TGTGCCAGCAGCCAAGTAGGCGGGCCAAGCTCCTACGAGCAGTACTTC.

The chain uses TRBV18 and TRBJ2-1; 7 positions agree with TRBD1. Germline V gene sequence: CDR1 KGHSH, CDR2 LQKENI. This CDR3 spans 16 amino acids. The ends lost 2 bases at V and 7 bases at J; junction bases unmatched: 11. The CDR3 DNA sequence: TGTGCCAGCTCACCAGTAGGGGGCTTCTATGTGAATGAGCAGTTCTTC. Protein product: CASSPVGGFYVNEQFF.

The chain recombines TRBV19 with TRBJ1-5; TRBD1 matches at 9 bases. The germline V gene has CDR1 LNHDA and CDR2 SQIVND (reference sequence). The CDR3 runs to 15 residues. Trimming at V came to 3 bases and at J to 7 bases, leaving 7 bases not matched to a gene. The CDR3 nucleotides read TGTGCCAGTAGTATTGGGACAGGGTTTGGCCAGCCCCAGCATTTT. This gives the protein CASSIGTGFGQPQHF.

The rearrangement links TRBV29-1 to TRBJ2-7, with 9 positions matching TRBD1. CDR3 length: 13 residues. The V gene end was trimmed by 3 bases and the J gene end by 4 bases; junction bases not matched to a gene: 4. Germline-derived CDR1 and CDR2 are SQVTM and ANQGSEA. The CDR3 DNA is TGCAGCGTTGAGGGGACAGGGCTTTACGAGCAGTACTTC. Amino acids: CSVEGTGLYEQYF.